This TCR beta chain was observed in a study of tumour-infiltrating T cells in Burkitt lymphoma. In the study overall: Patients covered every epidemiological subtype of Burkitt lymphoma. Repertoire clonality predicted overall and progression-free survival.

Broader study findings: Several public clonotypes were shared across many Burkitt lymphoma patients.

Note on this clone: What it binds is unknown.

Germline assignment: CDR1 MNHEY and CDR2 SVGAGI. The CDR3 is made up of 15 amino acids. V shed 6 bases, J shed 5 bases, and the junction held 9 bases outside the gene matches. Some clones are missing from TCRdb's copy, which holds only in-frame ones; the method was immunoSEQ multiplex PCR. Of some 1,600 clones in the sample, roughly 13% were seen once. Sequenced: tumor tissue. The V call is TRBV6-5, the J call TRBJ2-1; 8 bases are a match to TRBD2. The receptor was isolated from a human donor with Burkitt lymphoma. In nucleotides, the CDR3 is TGTGCCAGCAGACCCGTAGCGGGACCTAACAATGAGCAGTTCTTC. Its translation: CASRPVAGPNNEQFF.